This entry lists 30 T cell receptor beta chains sequenced from one sample in a study of blood T cell repertoires in COVID-19. The assay was immunoSEQ multiplex PCR, and TCRdb's table has in-frame clones only and misses some. The profile shows about 200,000 clones, 82% of them singletons. The sample consisted of peripheral blood. The receptors originated from a woman aged 60-70 years with COVID-19, enrolled during active disease.

The gene calls are TRBV9 and TRBJ1-1; 8 positions match TRBD1. This CDR3 region has 15 residues. J was trimmed by 1 base and V by 1 base; bases with no gene match: 3. The germline V gene encodes CDR1 SGDLS and CDR2 YYNGEE. CDR3 bases: TGTGCCAGCAGCGTAATACAGGGGGGGAACACTGAAGCTTTCTTT. Translated, it gives CASSVIQGGNTEAFF.

The rearrangement joins TRBV28 to TRBJ2-3, with 7 bases that match TRBD2. This CDR3 contains 14 residues. CDR1 and CDR2 from the germline V gene are MDHEN and SYDVKM. The ends lost 3 bases at V and 2 bases at J; junction bases unmatched: 2. CDR3 amino acids: CASSLGGTTDTQYF. The CDR3 nucleotides are TGTGCCAGCAGTTTGGGGGGGACCACAGATACGCAGTATTTT.

This rearrangement joins TRBV9 to TRBJ1-2, with D tentatively TRBD1 (6 bases). The CDR3 is 14 amino acids. Germline CDR1 is SGDLS and CDR2 is YYNGEE. The ends were cut back, 0 bases at V and 7 bases at J, with 13 bases in the middle. The CDR3 region is CASSVGTGGVGYTF. The CDR3 DNA sequence: TGTGCCAGCAGCGTAGGGACGGGGGGCGTTGGCTACACCTTC.

The rearrangement uses TRBV19 and TRBJ1-1; D unresolved. Trimming left V 3 bases short and J 0 bases short, with 8 bases between. The CDR3 has 14 residues. The germline V gene has CDR1 LNHDA and CDR2 SQIVND (reference sequence). The CDR3 sequence is CASSMAAMNTEAFF. CDR3 coding DNA: TGTGCCAGTAGTATGGCGGCTATGAACACTGAAGCTTTCTTT.

This clone was observed a single time. The chain couples TRBV6-4 to TRBJ2-3; TRBD2 matches 12 bases. The CDR3 contains 15 residues. Losses at the gene ends were 4 bases for V and 5 bases for J; bases not matched to a gene: 4. The V gene's germline CDR1 is MRHNA and CDR2 SNTAGT. CDR3: CASSALAGGQDTQYF. The CDR3 bases are TGTGCCAGCAGTGCACTAGCGGGGGGTCAAGATACGCAGTATTTT.

This clone was seen a few times. The chain joins TRBV29-1 to TRBJ1-4; D is undetermined. Germline assignment: CDR1 SQVTM and CDR2 ANQGSEA. The V and J ends lost 3 bases and 7 bases respectively, with 18 bases between them. The CDR3 length is 15 residues. The CDR3 sequence is CSVDEENGGVEKLFF. DNA of the CDR3: TGCAGCGTTGATGAGGAAAATGGAGGCGTTGAAAAACTGTTTTTT.

The chain employs TRBV5-1 and TRBJ2-3; TRBD2 aligns across 9 bases. CDR3 size: 16 residues. Germline loops: CDR1 SGHRS, CDR2 YFSETQ. J was trimmed by 5 bases and V by 4 bases; bases with no gene match: 11. The CDR3 reads CASSPGVAGEVDTQYF. CDR3 DNA sequence: TGCGCCAGCAGCCCCGGGGTAGCGGGAGAAGTAGATACGCAGTATTTT.

V is TRBV19 and J is TRBJ1-5; perhaps TRBD1 as D (5 bases). The V end was cut by 5 bases, the J end by 6 bases, with 14 bases between. CDR3 size: 14 residues. The germline CDR1 and CDR2 sequences are LNHDA and SQIVND (reference sequence). For the CDR3, the DNA is TGTGCCAGTAGTTCAGGGTTTAGGTTTCAGCCCCAGCATTTT. This translates into CASSSGFRFQPQHF.

This clone occurred once. The chain has TRBV5-1 and TRBJ1-4; tentative D call: TRBD1 (5 bases). The germline V gene encodes CDR1 SGHRS and CDR2 YFSETQ. V lost 4 bases to trimming and J lost 8 bases, with 15 bases between them. This CDR3 has 14 residues. In DNA form, the CDR3 reads TGCGCCAGCAGCCAGGGCCCGTCGGAGGAAAAACTGTTTTTT. This translates into CASSQGPSEEKLFF.

The rearrangement links TRBV11-3 to TRBJ2-7, with 8 bases identical to TRBD1. The CDR3 loop spans 14 amino acids. J was trimmed by 3 bases and V by 5 bases; bases with no gene match: 6. Germline CDR1 reads SGHNT; CDR2 reads YENEEA. The CDR3 protein is CASSRGTGFYEQYF. CDR3 DNA sequence: TGTGCCAGCAGCCGTGGGACAGGATTCTACGAGCAGTACTTC.

The V gene is TRBV6-5, the J gene TRBJ2-7; D gene uncertain. The V and J ends lost 0 bases and 4 bases respectively, with 10 bases between them. Germline V gene data show CDR1 as MNHEY and CDR2 as SVGAGI. The CDR3 spans 14 residues. The CDR3 nucleotides read TGTGCCAGCAGTTACTCGAGAGACTCATACGAGCAGTACGTC. This gives the protein CASSYSRDSYEQYV.

This chain connects TRBV9 to TRBJ2-1; TRBD2 matches at 10 bases. The CDR3 is 18 amino acids. V shed 1 base and J 1 base; nucleotides not matched to a gene: 8. Germline CDR1 and CDR2: SGDLS and YYNGEE. The CDR3 DNA reads TGTGCCAGCAGCGTACCTAGCGGGAGTACTGCTTCCTACAATGAGCAGTTCTTC. This encodes CASSVPSGSTASYNEQFF.

The chain carries TRBV10-3 and TRBJ2-5, with a possible D match to TRBD1 (6 bases). Germline V gene sequence: CDR1 ENHRY, CDR2 SYGVKD. Trimming cost V 0 bases and J 4 bases, with 12 bases left between them. CDR3 length equals 15 residues. CDR3: CAISESRGGAETQYF. CDR3 DNA: TGTGCCATCAGTGAGTCGAGAGGGGGAGCAGAGACCCAGTACTTC.

The chain uses TRBV7-8 and TRBJ2-7, with 8 bases fitting TRBD1. CDR1 is SGHVS, CDR2 FQNEAQ, per germline. The CDR3 consists of 15 residues. V was clipped by 0 bases and J by 1 base; unmatched bases: 2. The CDR3 reads CASSLANRGSYEQYV. For the CDR3, the DNA is TGTGCCAGCAGCTTAGCCAACAGGGGGTCCTACGAGCAGTACGTC.

This clone was counted a single time. V usage is TRBV2 and J usage is TRBJ1-1; D possibly corresponds to TRBD1 (6 bases). With 4 bases removed from V and 1 base from J, the gap between germline ends came to 10 bases. The CDR3 has 14 residues. Germline V gene lookup returns CDR1 SNHLY and CDR2 FYNNEI. CDR3 sequence: CASSVQGPNTEAFF. The CDR3 nucleotides are TGTGCCAGCAGTGTCCAGGGGCCGAACACTGAAGCTTTCTTT.

The genes are TRBV27 and TRBJ2-1; tentative D call: TRBD2 (6 bases). V lost 6 bases and J lost 8, with 14 bases in between. This CDR3 is built from 13 residues. Per the germline V gene, CDR1 is MNHEY and CDR2 is SMNVEV (reference sequence). As DNA, the CDR3 is TGTGCCAGCAGATTCGCCGGGAGCTATGAGCAGTTCTTC. Translating it yields CASRFAGSYEQFF.

This clone was picked up a small number of times. This chain links TRBV10-1 with TRBJ1-5; D is ambiguous. V gave up 2 bases and J gave up 3 bases, with 5 bases separating them. There are 13 residues in the CDR3. Germline CDR1 and CDR2: WNHNN and SYGVQD (reference sequence). The DNA for the CDR3 is TGCGCCAGCAGTGAGGGCCTCAATCAGCCCCAGCATTTT. Protein product: CASSEGLNQPQHF.

In its sample, this clone was seen once. This chain links TRBV7-9 with TRBJ2-3; 12 nucleotides line up with TRBD2. The length of the CDR3 is 17 residues. The germline CDR1 and CDR2 sequences are SEHNR and FQNEAQ (reference sequence). The V segment lost 5 bases and the J segment 6 bases; nucleotides outside the gene matches: 12. CDR3 bases: TGTGCCAGCAGCGCGAGGACTAGCGGGGTATTCAGCGATACGCAGTATTTT. It encodes CASSARTSGVFSDTQYF.

This sequence joins TRBV4-1 and TRBJ1-5, with 9 bases aligning to TRBD1. V shed 3 bases and J 3 bases; nucleotides not matched to a gene: 6. CDR3 length: 16 amino acids. Germline V lookup: CDR1 MGHRA, CDR2 YSYEKL. CDR3 nucleotides: TGCGCCAGCAGCCAGGGGGGACAGGGCTACAATCAGCCCCAGCATTTT. The encoded protein is CASSQGGQGYNQPQHF.

The gene calls are TRBV3-1 (or the pseudogene TRBV3-2) and TRBJ2-5; 13 bases fit TRBD2. The CDR3 loop spans 18 amino acids. The germline V gene has CDR1 LGHDT and CDR2 YNNKEL (reference sequence). V was pared by 4 bases and J by 7 bases, with 15 bases of the junction left unmatched. The CDR3 nucleotides read TGTGCCAGCAGCCCGCGGACTAGCGGGGGTACTAAGAGGGGGACCCAGTACTTC. The encoded protein is CASSPRTSGGTKRGTQYF.

V usage is TRBV19 and J usage is TRBJ1-5; 7 bases match TRBD1. CDR3 length: 14 amino acids. V lost 0 bases to trimming and J lost 7 bases; unmatched junction nucleotides: 3. CDR1 and CDR2 (germline): LNHDA, SQIVND (reference sequence). The CDR3 spells CASSIDRGTQPQHF. CDR3 nucleotides: TGTGCCAGTAGTATAGACAGGGGGACCCAGCCCCAGCATTTT.

V gene TRBV12-3 or TRBV12-4 combines with J gene TRBJ2-7, with a possible D match to TRBD2 (6 bases). The CDR3 has 13 amino acids. Trimming left V 5 bases short and J 4 bases short, with 12 bases between. CDR3 in DNA: TGTGCCAGCAGTCCATACGGGGGATACGAGCAGTACTTC. Residues: CASSPYGGYEQYF.

The rearrangement links TRBV11-3 to TRBJ1-1; D is unresolved. Germline CDR1 is SGHNT and CDR2 is YENEEA. Trimming left V 8 bases short and J 4 bases short, with 14 bases between. This CDR3 region has 13 residues. The DNA for the CDR3 is TGTGCCAGCGCCACAAACGCCCTCACTGAAGCTTTCTTT. Its translation is CASATNALTEAFF.

The chain combines TRBV5-1 with TRBJ2-1, with 10 bases fitting TRBD2. CDR1 is SGHRS, CDR2 YFSETQ, per germline. The junction had 6 bases not matched to a gene; V was cut back by 4 bases and J by 2 bases. The CDR3 is 16 amino acids. CDR3 nucleotides: TGCGCCAGCAGCCACGGGCTAGCGGGGGCCTACAATGAGCAGTTCTTC. Its translation: CASSHGLAGAYNEQFF.

The V and J genes are TRBV7-9 and TRBJ1-5, with D possibly matching TRBD1 (6 bases). CDR1 SEHNR and CDR2 FQNEAQ come from the germline V gene (reference sequence). CDR3 size: 14 residues. Trimming cost V 5 bases and J 11 bases, with 19 bases left between them. The CDR3 is CASSPMDSPRTQHF. DNA for the CDR3: TGTGCCAGCAGCCCTATGGACAGCCCTCGGACCCAGCATTTT.

The chain links TRBV28 to TRBJ1-2; a possible D gene is TRBD1 (6 bases). Germline CDR1 is MDHEN and CDR2 is SYDVKM. Trimming shortened V by 4 bases and J by 7 bases, and 16 bases separated the two germline ends. CDR3 length equals 14 residues. CDR3 coding DNA: TGTGCCAGCAGTTCTCCGGGGGGGGCGCCTGGCTACACCTTC. This codes for CASSSPGGAPGYTF.

The chain recombines TRBV29-1 with TRBJ1-5; no definite D call. V lost 1 base, J lost 3 bases, and 7 bases lay in between. Germline CDR1 and CDR2: SQVTM and ANQGSEA. The CDR3 contains 13 residues. The CDR3 loop reads CSVEVAVNQPQHF. DNA for the CDR3: TGCAGCGTTGAAGTGGCAGTCAATCAGCCCCAGCATTTT.

The chain recombines TRBV7-9 with TRBJ2-5; D not certain. Germline V gives CDR1 SEHNR, CDR2 FQNEAQ (reference sequence). The CDR3 has 13 residues. Trimming shortened V by 3 bases and J by 7 bases, and 12 bases separated the two germline ends. The CDR3 region has the DNA TGTGCCAGCAGCTTCCCCGACTCGTCGACCCAGTACTTC. It yields the protein CASSFPDSSTQYF. Complete variable domain (other parts from reference TRBV7-9 and TRBJ2-5): DTGVSQNPRHKITKRGQNVTFRCDPISEHNRLYWYRQTLGQGPEFLTYFQNEAQLEKSRLLSDRFSAERPKGSFSTLEIQRTEQGDSAMYLCASSFPDSSTQYFGPGTRLLVL.

As regards this clone: One end of the junction is discordant with germline, which a read error may explain. CDR3 protein: CASLGRQGFNSPPHF. The CDR3 DNA sequence: TGTGCCAGCCTAGGGCGACAGGGCTTTAATTCACCCCCCCACTTT. The genes are TRBV28 and TRBJ1-6; 7 bases are a match to TRBD1. The germline CDR1 and CDR2 sequences are MDHEN and SYDVKM. The CDR3 sequence is 15 residues long.

This clone was recorded a few times. The chain's CDR3 is CASSQDWLVRTDTQYF. DNA of the CDR3: TGCGCCAGCAGCCAAGATTGGCTAGTAAGGACAGATACGCAGTATTTT. The chain couples TRBV4-1 to TRBJ2-3; no clear D. The germline V gene has CDR1 MGHRA and CDR2 YSYEKL. The V end was cut by 0 bases, the J end by 3 bases, with 13 bases between. The CDR3 is made up of 16 amino acids.